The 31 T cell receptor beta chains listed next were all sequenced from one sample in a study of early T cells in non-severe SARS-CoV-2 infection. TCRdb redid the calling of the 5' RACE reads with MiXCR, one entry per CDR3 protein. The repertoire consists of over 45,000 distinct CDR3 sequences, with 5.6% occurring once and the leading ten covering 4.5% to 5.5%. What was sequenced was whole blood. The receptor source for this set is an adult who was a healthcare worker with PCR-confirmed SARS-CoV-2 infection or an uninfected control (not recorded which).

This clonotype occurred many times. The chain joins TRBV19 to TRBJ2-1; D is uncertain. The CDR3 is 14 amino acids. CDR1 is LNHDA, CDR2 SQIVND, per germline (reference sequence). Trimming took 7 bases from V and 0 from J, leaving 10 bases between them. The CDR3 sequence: CASTSTLSYNEQFF. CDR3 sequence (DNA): TGTGCCAGTACATCGACCCTCTCCTACAATGAGCAGTTCTTC.

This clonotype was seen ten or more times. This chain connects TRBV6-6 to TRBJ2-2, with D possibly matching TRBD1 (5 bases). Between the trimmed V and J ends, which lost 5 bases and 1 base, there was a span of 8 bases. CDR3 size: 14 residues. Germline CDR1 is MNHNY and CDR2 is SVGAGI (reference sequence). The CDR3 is CASSTGQNTGELFF. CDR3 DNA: TGTGCCAGCAGTACCGGACAGAACACCGGGGAGCTGTTTTTT.

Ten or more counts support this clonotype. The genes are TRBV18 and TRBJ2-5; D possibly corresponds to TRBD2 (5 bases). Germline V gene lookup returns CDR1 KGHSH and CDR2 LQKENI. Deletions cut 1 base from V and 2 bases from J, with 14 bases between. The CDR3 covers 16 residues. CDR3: CASSPLPGGSQETQYF. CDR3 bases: TGTGCCAGCTCACCACTGCCCGGAGGATCTCAAGAGACCCAGTACTTC.

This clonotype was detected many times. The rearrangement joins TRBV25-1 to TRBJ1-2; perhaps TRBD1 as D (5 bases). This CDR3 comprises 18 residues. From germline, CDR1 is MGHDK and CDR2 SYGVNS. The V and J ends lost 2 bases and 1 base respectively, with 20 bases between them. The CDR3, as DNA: TGTGCCAGCAGTGAAGAGGGCGGCAGGGCGCGTCGTAACTATGGCTACACCTTC. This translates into CASSEEGGRARRNYGYTF.

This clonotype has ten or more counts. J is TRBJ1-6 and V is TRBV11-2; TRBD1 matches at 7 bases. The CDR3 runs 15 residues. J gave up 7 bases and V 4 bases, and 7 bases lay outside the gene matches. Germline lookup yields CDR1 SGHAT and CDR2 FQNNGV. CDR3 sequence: CASSSLTGLNSPLHF. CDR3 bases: TGTGCCAGCAGCTCCCTGACAGGGTTGAATTCACCCCTCCACTTT.

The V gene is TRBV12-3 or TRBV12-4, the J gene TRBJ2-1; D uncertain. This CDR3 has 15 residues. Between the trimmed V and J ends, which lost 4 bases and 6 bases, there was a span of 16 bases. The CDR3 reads CASSSPGGRVNEQFF. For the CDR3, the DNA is TGTGCCAGCAGTTCCCCGGGTGGCCGGGTCAATGAGCAGTTCTTC.

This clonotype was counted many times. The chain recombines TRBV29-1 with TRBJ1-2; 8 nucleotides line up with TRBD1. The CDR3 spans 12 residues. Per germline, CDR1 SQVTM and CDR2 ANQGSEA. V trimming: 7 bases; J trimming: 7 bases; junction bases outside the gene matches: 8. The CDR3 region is CSGIQGDAGYTF. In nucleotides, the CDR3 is TGCAGCGGTATACAGGGGGATGCTGGCTACACCTTC.

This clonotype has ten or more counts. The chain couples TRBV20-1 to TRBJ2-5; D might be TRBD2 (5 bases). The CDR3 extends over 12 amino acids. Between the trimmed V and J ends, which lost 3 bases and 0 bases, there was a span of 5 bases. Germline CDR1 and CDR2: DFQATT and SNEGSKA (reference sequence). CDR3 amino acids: CSARDYQETQYF. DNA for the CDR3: TGCAGTGCTAGGGACTACCAAGAGACCCAGTACTTC.

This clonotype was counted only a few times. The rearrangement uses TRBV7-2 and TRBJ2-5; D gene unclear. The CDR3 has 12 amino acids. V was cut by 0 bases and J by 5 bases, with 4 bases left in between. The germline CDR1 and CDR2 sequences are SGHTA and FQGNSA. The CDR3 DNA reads TGTGCCAGCAGCTTAGCGGCGGAGACCCAGTACTTC. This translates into CASSLAAETQYF.

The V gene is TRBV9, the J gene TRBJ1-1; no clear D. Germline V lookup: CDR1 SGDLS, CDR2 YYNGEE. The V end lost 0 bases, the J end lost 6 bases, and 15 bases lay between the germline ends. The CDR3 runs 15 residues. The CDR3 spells CASSVAGGRGAEAFF. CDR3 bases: TGTGCCAGCAGCGTAGCCGGCGGACGAGGAGCTGAAGCTTTCTTT.

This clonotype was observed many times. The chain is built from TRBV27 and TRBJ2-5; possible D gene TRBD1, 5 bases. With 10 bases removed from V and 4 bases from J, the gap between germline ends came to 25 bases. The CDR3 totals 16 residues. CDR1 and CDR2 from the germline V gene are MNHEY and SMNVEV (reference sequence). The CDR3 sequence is CATRADGSWLGETQYF. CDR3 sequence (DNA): TGTGCCACCAGGGCAGACGGCTCCTGGCTGGGAGAGACCCAGTACTTC.

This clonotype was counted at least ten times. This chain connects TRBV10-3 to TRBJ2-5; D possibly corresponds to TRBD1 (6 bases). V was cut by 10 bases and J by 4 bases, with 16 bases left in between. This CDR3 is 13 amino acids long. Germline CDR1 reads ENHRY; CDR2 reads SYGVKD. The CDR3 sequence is CATWDNWGETQYF. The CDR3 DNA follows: TGTGCCACATGGGACAACTGGGGAGAGACCCAGTACTTC.

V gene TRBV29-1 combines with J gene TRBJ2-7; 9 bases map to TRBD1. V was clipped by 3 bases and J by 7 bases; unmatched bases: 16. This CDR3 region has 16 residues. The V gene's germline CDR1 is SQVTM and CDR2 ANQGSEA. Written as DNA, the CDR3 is TGCAGCGTTGATCAACCCGGCAGGACAGGGGCAGGTGAGCAGTACTTC. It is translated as CSVDQPGRTGAGEQYF.

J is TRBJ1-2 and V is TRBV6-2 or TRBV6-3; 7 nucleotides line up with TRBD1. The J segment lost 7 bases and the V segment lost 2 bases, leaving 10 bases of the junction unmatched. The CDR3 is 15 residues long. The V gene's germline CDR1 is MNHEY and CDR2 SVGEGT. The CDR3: CASSYPRGQNLGYTF. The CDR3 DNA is TGTGCCAGCAGTTACCCCAGGGGACAGAACCTTGGCTACACCTTC.

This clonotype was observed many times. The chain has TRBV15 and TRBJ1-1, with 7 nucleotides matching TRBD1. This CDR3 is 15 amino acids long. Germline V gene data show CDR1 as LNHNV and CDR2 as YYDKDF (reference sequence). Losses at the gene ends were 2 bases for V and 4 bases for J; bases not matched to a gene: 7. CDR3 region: CATSRNRGGFTEAFF. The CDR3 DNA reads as TGTGCCACCAGCAGAAACAGGGGAGGATTCACTGAAGCTTTCTTT.

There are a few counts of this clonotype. CDR3 residues: CASSSMTESSYNEQFF. CDR3 bases: TGTGCCAGCAGCTCCATGACTGAGAGCTCCTACAATGAGCAGTTCTTC. The rearrangement links TRBV7-9 to TRBJ2-1; D remains ambiguous. Trimming stripped 4 bases from V and 0 bases from J, with 13 bases between. Germline V gene lookup returns CDR1 SEHNR and CDR2 FQNEAQ (reference sequence). The CDR3 has 16 residues.

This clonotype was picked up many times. The DNA for the CDR3 is TGTGCCAGCAGCTTAGCGCGGGGGGAAGCCTACGAGCAGTACTTC. It translates to CASSLARGEAYEQYF. The rearrangement joins TRBV7-6 to TRBJ2-7; TRBD2 matches 8 bases. This CDR3 spans 15 amino acids. Germline CDR1 reads SGHVS; CDR2 reads FNYEAQ. The V gene end was trimmed by 0 bases and the J gene end by 2 bases; junction bases not matched to a gene: 3.

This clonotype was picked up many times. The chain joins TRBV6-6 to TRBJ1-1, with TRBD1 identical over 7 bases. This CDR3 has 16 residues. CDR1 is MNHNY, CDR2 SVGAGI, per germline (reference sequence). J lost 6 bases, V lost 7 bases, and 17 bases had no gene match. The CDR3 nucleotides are TGTGCCAGCACTAACTTCCCGGGACAGAGAACATCTGAAGCTTTCTTT. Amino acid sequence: CASTNFPGQRTSEAFF.

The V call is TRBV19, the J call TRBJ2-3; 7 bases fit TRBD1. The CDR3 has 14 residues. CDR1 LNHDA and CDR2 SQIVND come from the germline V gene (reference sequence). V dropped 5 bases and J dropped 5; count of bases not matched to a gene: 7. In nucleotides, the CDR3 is TGTGCCAGTAGTGACGAGGGGGCACAAGATACGCAGTATTTT. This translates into CASSDEGAQDTQYF.

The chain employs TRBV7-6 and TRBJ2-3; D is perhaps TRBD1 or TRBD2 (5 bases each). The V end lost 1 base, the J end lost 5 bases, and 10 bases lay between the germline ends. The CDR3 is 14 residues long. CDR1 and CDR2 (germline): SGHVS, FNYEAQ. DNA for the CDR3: TGTGCCAGCAGCTTAGTAACGGGGCGAGATACGCAGTATTTT. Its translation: CASSLVTGRDTQYF. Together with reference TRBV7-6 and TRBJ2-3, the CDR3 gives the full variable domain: GAGVSQSPRYKVTKRGQDVALRCDPISGHVSLYWYRQALGQGPEFLTYFNYEAQQDKSGLPNDRFSAERPEGSISTLTIQRTEQRDSAMYRCASSLVTGRDTQYFGPGTRLTVL.

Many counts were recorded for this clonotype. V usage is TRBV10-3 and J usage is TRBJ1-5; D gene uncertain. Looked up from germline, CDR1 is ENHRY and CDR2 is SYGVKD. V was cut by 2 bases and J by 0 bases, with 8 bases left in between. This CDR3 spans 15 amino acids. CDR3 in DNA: TGTGCCATCAGTGAGGGCCAGTATAGCAATCAGCCCCAGCATTTT. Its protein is CAISEGQYSNQPQHF.

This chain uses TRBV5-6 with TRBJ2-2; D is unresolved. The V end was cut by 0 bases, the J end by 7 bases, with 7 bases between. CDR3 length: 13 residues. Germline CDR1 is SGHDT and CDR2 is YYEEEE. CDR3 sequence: CASSLGTVGELFF. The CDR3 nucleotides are TGTGCCAGCAGCTTGGGGACGGTCGGGGAGCTGTTTTTT.

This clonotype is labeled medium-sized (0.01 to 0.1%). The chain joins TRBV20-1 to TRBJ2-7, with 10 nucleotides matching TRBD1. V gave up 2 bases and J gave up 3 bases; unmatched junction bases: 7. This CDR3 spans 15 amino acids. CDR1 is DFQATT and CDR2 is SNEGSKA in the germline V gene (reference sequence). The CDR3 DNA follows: TGCAGTGCTAGACTGAAACGGACAGGGGGCTACGAGCAGTACTTC. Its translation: CSARLKRTGGYEQYF.

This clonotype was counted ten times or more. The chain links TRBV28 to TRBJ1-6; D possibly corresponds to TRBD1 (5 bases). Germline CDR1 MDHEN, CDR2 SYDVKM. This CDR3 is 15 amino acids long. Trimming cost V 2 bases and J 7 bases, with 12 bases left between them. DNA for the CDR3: TGTGCCAGCAGTTTACCCCAGGGAGGCAATTCACCCCTCCACTTT. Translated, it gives CASSLPQGGNSPLHF.

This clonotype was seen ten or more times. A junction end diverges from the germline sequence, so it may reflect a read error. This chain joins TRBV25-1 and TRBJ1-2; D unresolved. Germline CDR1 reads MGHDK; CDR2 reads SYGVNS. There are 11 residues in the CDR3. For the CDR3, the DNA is TGTGCCAGCAGTGCCCACTACGGCTACACCTTC. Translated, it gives CASSAHYGYTF.

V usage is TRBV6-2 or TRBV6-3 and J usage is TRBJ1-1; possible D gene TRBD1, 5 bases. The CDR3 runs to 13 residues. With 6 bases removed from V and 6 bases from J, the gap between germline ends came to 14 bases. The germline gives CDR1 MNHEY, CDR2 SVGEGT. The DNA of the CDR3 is TGTGCCAGCAGCCAGGGTTTTGGGGCTGAAGCTTTCTTT. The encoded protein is CASSQGFGAEAFF.

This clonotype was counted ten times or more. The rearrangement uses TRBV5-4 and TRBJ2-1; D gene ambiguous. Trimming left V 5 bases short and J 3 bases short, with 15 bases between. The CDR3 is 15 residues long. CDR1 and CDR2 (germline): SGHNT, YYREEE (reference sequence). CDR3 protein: CASSPGRASYNEQFF. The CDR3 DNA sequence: TGTGCCAGCAGTCCCGGTCGGGCTAGCTACAATGAGCAGTTCTTC.

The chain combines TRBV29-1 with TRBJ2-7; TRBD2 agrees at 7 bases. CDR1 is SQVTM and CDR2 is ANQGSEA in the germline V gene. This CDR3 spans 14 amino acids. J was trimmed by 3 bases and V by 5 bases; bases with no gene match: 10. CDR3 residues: CSVTSGEGVYEQYF. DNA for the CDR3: TGCAGCGTTACCAGCGGGGAGGGAGTCTACGAGCAGTACTTC.

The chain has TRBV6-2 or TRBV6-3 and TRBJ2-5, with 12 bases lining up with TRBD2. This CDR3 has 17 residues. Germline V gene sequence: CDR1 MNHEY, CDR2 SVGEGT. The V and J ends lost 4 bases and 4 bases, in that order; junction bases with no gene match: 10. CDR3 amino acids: CASSSTTSGGLGETQYF. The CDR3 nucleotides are TGTGCCAGCAGTTCGACGACTAGCGGGGGCCTGGGAGAGACCCAGTACTTC.

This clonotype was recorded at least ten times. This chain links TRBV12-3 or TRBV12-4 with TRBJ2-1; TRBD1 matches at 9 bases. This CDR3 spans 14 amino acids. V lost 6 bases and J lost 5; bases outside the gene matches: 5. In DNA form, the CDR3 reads TGTGCCAGCAGCCTCGGACAGGGGAACAATGAGCAGTTCTTC. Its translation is CASSLGQGNNEQFF.

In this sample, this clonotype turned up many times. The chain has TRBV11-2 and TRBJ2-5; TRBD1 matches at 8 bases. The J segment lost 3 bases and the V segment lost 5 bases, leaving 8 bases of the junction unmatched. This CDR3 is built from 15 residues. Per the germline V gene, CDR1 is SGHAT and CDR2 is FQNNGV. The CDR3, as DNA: TGTGCCAGCAGCCAGGGGTGGACAGGGAAAGAGACCCAGTACTTC. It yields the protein CASSQGWTGKETQYF.